This T cell receptor beta chain was found in a study of beta chain features in type 1 diabetes. Expressed TCRB transcripts were sequenced because the entire RNA isolate underwent reverse transcription. Roughly 3.4 million reads per sample on average were obtained from naive, central memory and regulatory T cell samples. Data came from immunoSEQ multiplex PCR; TCRdb stores just in-frame clones and leaves some out. This sample yields a few hundred thousand clones, of which about 15% are seen a single time; about 0.018% belongs to the top ten. A note on this clone: What it recognizes is unknown.

Sorting that relied on CD45RO/CCR7/CD25/CD127/CD95/CD27 yielded CD4+ naive, central memory, regulatory and stem cell-like memory cells. This CDR3 contains 17 residues. Germline lookup yields CDR1 LGHNA and CDR2 YNFKEQ. The V segment lost 0 bases and the J segment 4 bases; nucleotides outside the gene matches: 7. Findings and limits, study-wide: All four CD4+ subsets of Type 1 diabetes patients contained TCRB CDR3s that were moderately but significantly shorter. More deletions and fewer insertions at VDJ junctions were found in patients with type 1 diabetes.

The receptor was isolated from a man aged 30 to 39 with type 1 diabetes. The chain joins TRBV4-2 to TRBJ2-3, with 10 positions matching TRBD2. Sample: naive CD4+ T cells from blood. As DNA, the CDR3 is TGTGCCAGCAGCCAAGAAGATCTAGCGGGAGTCCCAGATACGCAGTATTTT. Encoded protein: CASSQEDLAGVPDTQYF.